Presented here are 19 T cell receptor beta chains from one specimen sequenced in a study of PD-L1 blockade in urothelial cancer. Produced via immunoSEQ multiplex PCR; TCRdb's table is partial and in-frame only. The profile shows 45,000 to 50,000 clones, around 88% of them singletons. Specimen: PBMCs, collected around atezolizumab (anti-PD-L1) treatment. These TCRs come from an elderly man with urothelial cancer.

This clone showed up just a few times. V and J are TRBV19 and TRBJ1-5, with D maybe TRBD1 (6 bases). Germline CDR1 is LNHDA and CDR2 is SQIVND (reference sequence). The germline V and J ends were trimmed by 6 bases and 0 bases, with 12 bases remaining between them. The CDR3 extends over 15 amino acids. Here the CDR3 reads CASRVAGASNQPQHF. The CDR3 bases are TGTGCCAGTAGGGTGGCAGGGGCTAGCAATCAGCCCCAGCATTTT.

This chain uses TRBV7-2 with TRBJ2-2; 8 bases match TRBD2. This CDR3 spans 16 amino acids. V shed 5 bases and J 0 bases; nucleotides not matched to a gene: 5. Germline V gene sequence: CDR1 SGHTA, CDR2 FQGNSA. The CDR3, as DNA: TGTGCCAGCAGCCCCCGGGAGGGTACGAACACCGGGGAGCTGTTTTTT. Amino acid sequence: CASSPREGTNTGELFF. Filled out from reference TRBV7-2 and TRBJ2-2, the complete variable domain reads GAGVSQSPSNKVTEKGKDVELRCDPISGHTALYWYRQSLGQGLEFLIYFQGNSAPDKSGLPSDRFSAERTGGSVSTLTIQRTQQEDSAVYLCASSPREGTNTGELFFGEGSRLTVL.

The CDR3 region has the DNA TGTGCCAGCAGCTTAGTCTGGGGCGGCGATCAGCCCCAGCATTTT. Translating gives CASSLVWGGDQPQHF. This sequence joins TRBV7-2 and TRBJ1-5; D possibly corresponds to TRBD1 (5 bases). CDR1 SGHTA and CDR2 FQGNSA come from the germline V gene. V lost 1 base, J lost 5 bases, and 12 bases lay in between. This CDR3 comprises 15 residues.

This chain's CDR3 is CATGLAGPPNTGELFF. Written as DNA, the CDR3 is TGTGCCACCGGACTAGCGGGACCCCCGAACACCGGGGAGCTGTTTTTT. The V call is TRBV19, the J call TRBJ2-2, with 12 bases matching TRBD2. Per the germline V gene, CDR1 is LNHDA and CDR2 is SQIVND (reference sequence). The CDR3 runs to 16 residues. The ends lost 10 bases at V and 0 bases at J; junction bases unmatched: 6. The whole variable domain, remainder taken from reference TRBV19 and TRBJ2-2, is DGGITQSPKYLFRKEGQNVTLSCEQNLNHDAMYWYRQDPGQGLRLIYYSQIVNDFQKGDIAEGYSVSREKKESFPLTVTSAQKNPTAFYLCATGLAGPPNTGELFFGEGSRLTVL.

The rearrangement links TRBV6-1 to TRBJ1-5; 8 bases align to TRBD1. V was pared by 6 bases and J by 3 bases, with 7 bases of the junction left unmatched. Germline CDR1 and CDR2: MNHNS and SASEGT. The CDR3 totals 15 residues. CDR3 in amino acids: CASSLGQGHNQPQHF. CDR3 DNA sequence: TGTGCCAGCAGCCTAGGACAGGGACACAATCAGCCCCAGCATTTT.

The rearrangement links TRBV28 to TRBJ2-1; D unresolved. Germline lookup yields CDR1 MDHEN and CDR2 SYDVKM. The CDR3 spans 15 residues. V lost 3 bases and J lost 1, with 10 bases in between. Here the CDR3 reads CASSFRLRSYNEQFF. The CDR3 DNA is TGTGCCAGCAGTTTTAGATTGAGGTCCTACAATGAGCAGTTCTTC.

Points on this clone: The junction does not match germline at one end; this may be a read error. J is TRBJ2-7 and V is TRBV5-1; 7 bases line up with TRBD1. The germline CDR1 and CDR2 sequences are SGHRS and YFSETQ. The CDR3 sequence is 14 residues long. The CDR3 sequence: CASSLEGGSYERYF. CDR3 in DNA: TGCGCCAGCAGCTTGGAAGGGGGCTCCTACGAGCGGTACTTC. The whole variable domain, filled in from reference TRBV5-1 and TRBJ2-7, reads KAGVTQTPRYLIKTRGQQVTLSCSPISGHRSVSWYQQTPGQGLQFLFEYFSETQRNKGNFPGRFSGRQFSNSRSEMNVSTLELGDSALYLCASSLEGGSYERYFGPGTRLTVT.

V usage is TRBV5-1 and J usage is TRBJ1-2; the match to TRBD1 covers 7 bases. The germline V gene has CDR1 SGHRS and CDR2 YFSETQ. V lost 3 bases to trimming and J lost 5 bases; unmatched junction nucleotides: 4. The CDR3 is 13 amino acids. DNA for the CDR3: TGCGCCAGCAGCTCGGAGGGGGCTTATGGCTACACCTTC. It is translated as CASSSEGAYGYTF.

In this sample, this clone turned up once. This chain connects TRBV7-2 to TRBJ1-1; D is unresolved. From germline, CDR1 is SGHTA and CDR2 FQGNSA. The length of the CDR3 is 13 residues. V gave up 5 bases and J gave up 11 bases, with 18 bases separating them. The DNA of the CDR3 is TGTGCCAGCAGCCCCGGACGGTTTAGAGGGGCTTTCTTT. This gives the protein CASSPGRFRGAFF.

The genes are TRBV27 and TRBJ1-5; TRBD1 aligns across 12 bases. The germline CDR1 and CDR2 sequences are MNHEY and SMNVEV (reference sequence). CDR3 size: 17 residues. V gave up 2 bases and J gave up 4 bases; unmatched junction bases: 6. CDR3 protein: CASSLLGQGARNQPQHF. The CDR3 region has the DNA TGTGCCAGCAGTTTACTGGGACAGGGGGCGCGAAATCAGCCCCAGCATTTT.

The V call is TRBV5-3, the J call TRBJ1-1, with a tentative D call TRBD1 (5 bases). TRBV5-3 is treated as an ORF (open reading frame) with a function not yet certain. V was clipped by 1 base and J by 1 base, with 11 bases between them. The CDR3 is 15 residues long. The CDR3 DNA reads as TGTGCCAGAAGCTTGCTGACAGACAAGAACACTGAAGCTTTCTTT. This encodes CARSLLTDKNTEAFF.

The chain has TRBV12-5 and TRBJ2-1; 10 bases match TRBD2. The CDR3 is 15 amino acids. V lost 8 bases and J lost 0; bases outside the gene matches: 4. Looked up from germline, CDR1 is LGHNT and CDR2 is FRNRAP. In nucleotides, the CDR3 is TGTGCTAGTAATAGCGGGAGGAGCTCCTACAATGAGCAGTTCTTC. It translates to CASNSGRSSYNEQFF.

Only one count was recorded for this clone. The rearrangement links TRBV23-1 to TRBJ2-5; 7 bases line up with TRBD1. TRBV23-1 is recorded as an ORF, its role being uncertain. The CDR3 is made up of 13 amino acids. With 0 bases clipped from V and 5 bases from J, the junction kept 0 bases outside the gene matches. In DNA form, the CDR3 reads TGCGCCAGCAGTCAATCAGGGGGCGAGACCCAGTACTTC. Translating it yields CASSQSGGETQYF.

This clone was detected a few times. The V call is TRBV4-2, the J call TRBJ2-7; D call uncertain. From germline, CDR1 is LGHNA and CDR2 YNFKEQ. V lost 1 base and J 5 bases, leaving 12 bases between the germline ends. The CDR3 contains 14 residues. The CDR3 is CASSQVSPRDEQYF. The CDR3 nucleotides read TGTGCCAGCAGCCAAGTTTCCCCCCGGGACGAGCAGTACTTC.

The chain combines TRBV19 with TRBJ1-2; 10 bases agree with TRBD1. The CDR3 covers 15 residues. Losses at the gene ends were 9 bases for V and 8 bases for J; bases not matched to a gene: 15. Germline CDR1 reads LNHDA; CDR2 reads SQIVND (reference sequence). The CDR3 DNA follows: TGTGCCAGCCATATCCCGGGACAGGGGATTTGGGGCTACACCTTC. Residues: CASHIPGQGIWGYTF. The whole variable domain, remainder taken from reference TRBV19 and TRBJ1-2, is DGGITQSPKYLFRKEGQNVTLSCEQNLNHDAMYWYRQDPGQGLRLIYYSQIVNDFQKGDIAEGYSVSREKKESFPLTVTSAQKNPTAFYLCASHIPGQGIWGYTFGSGTRLTVV.

This sequence joins TRBV7-2 and TRBJ2-7; 10 nucleotides agree with TRBD2. The CDR3 totals 14 residues. CDR1 is SGHTA, CDR2 FQGNSA, per germline. The ends lost 5 bases at V and 0 bases at J; junction bases unmatched: 1. In DNA, the CDR3 is TGTGCCAGCAGCCCTAGCGGGAGCTCCTACGAGCAGTACTTC. Protein sequence: CASSPSGSSYEQYF. The entire variable domain, with the rest obtained from reference TRBV7-2 and TRBJ2-7, is as follows: GAGVSQSPSNKVTEKGKDVELRCDPISGHTALYWYRQSLGQGLEFLIYFQGNSAPDKSGLPSDRFSAERTGGSVSTLTIQRTQQEDSAVYLCASSPSGSSYEQYFGPGTRLTVT.

The V and J genes are TRBV11-2 and TRBJ2-3, with 7 bases matching TRBD2. V was pared by 5 bases and J by 4 bases, with 15 bases of the junction left unmatched. CDR1 is SGHAT and CDR2 is FQNNGV in the germline V gene. CDR3 length equals 17 residues. CDR3: CASSPAPGREFSDTQYF. The DNA for the CDR3 is TGTGCCAGCAGCCCCGCGCCGGGGCGGGAGTTCTCAGATACGCAGTATTTT. The full variable domain, completed using reference TRBV11-2 and TRBJ2-3, is EAGVAQSPRYKIIEKRQSVAFWCNPISGHATLYWYQQILGQGPKLLIQFQNNGVVDDSQLPKDRFSAERLKGVDSTLKIQPAKLEDSAVYLCASSPAPGREFSDTQYFGPGTRLTVL.

The chain combines TRBV11-3 with TRBJ2-2; no definite D call. This CDR3 spans 12 amino acids. CDR1 is SGHNT, CDR2 YENEEA, per germline. The V gene lost 3 bases and the J gene lost 3 bases, with 2 bases spanning the gap. This chain's CDR3 is CASSFDTGELFF. CDR3 sequence (DNA): TGTGCCAGCAGCTTCGACACCGGGGAGCTGTTTTTT.

V is TRBV2 and J is TRBJ2-5; D is uncertain. The CDR3 loop spans 16 amino acids. Germline V gene data show CDR1 as SNHLY and CDR2 as FYNNEI. Trimming took 5 bases from V and 0 from J, leaving 16 bases between them. The CDR3 coding sequence is TGTGCCAGCAGTCCGATAACCACAGTGTACCAAGAGACCCAGTACTTC. Protein sequence: CASSPITTVYQETQYF. The full variable domain, with the rest looked up from reference TRBV2 and TRBJ2-5, is EPEVTQTPSHQVTQMGQEVILRCVPISNHLYFYWYRQILGQKVEFLVSFYNNEISEKSEIFDDQFSVERPDGSNFTLKIRSTKLEDSAMYFCASSPITTVYQETQYFGPGTRLLVL.